A few counts support the clone carrying this T cell receptor (beta chain). In germline, CDR1 is LGHNA, CDR2 YNFKEQ. This CDR3 is built from 15 residues. With 4 bases removed from V and 6 bases from J, the gap between germline ends came to 18 bases. These data originate in a study of blood T cell repertoires in COVID-19. At the level of the study: Some COVID-19 samples were acute and others convalescent; all came from the United States, Italy and Spain. Sample material is recorded as cDNA or gDNA derived from T cells, B-cell-depleted T cells, or PBMCs.

How the authors handled the data: It was from reference gene primer amplification that nucleated cell counts were estimated. The protocol was immunoSEQ multiplex PCR, while the TCRdb copy is restricted to in-frame clones and leaves out a portion. From that table come the V and J calls and clone size; the DNA was used to work out D and trimming. This table has about 270,000 clones, 86% appearing once. The source is a man in his forties or fifties with active or convalescent COVID-19. The sequenced sample was peripheral blood. The chain is built from TRBV4-2 and TRBJ1-2; D unclear. In DNA, the CDR3 is TGTGCCAGCAGCCTCCGAGCGGGAGGAAGGAATGGCTACACCTTC. Amino acids: CASSLRAGGRNGYTF.